Listed below are T cell receptor beta chains from one sample, sequenced in a study of T cell changes during pregnancy in multiple sclerosis. Clones were read by immunoSEQ multiplex PCR, and TCRdb kept only the in-frame ones, dropping some. The sample consists of fewer than 55,000 clones, 90% of them appearing once. The input for sequencing was peripheral blood, taken after pregnancy. These receptors all come from a female donor in good health, enrolled as a control in a pregnancy study. Both conserved end residues are part of each CDR3. A D gene is named only where the DNA matches it firmly. A clone size is listed for some rows: how often the clone was seen (once, few, many), or a class if it is expanded.

TRBJ2-2 | TRBV5-1 | TRBD1 | - | CASSLEWTGGDTGELFF | TGCGCCAGCAGCTTGGAATGGACAGGGGGCGACACCGGGGAGCTGTTTTTT
TRBJ2-1 | TRBV5-4 | TRBD2 | - | CASSLEGLAGNEQFF | TGTGCCAGCAGCTTGGAGGGACTAGCGGGCAATGAGCAGTTCTTC
TRBJ1-4 | TRBV19 | TRBD1 | - | CASSRTGTGEPGTNEKLFF | TGTGCCAGTAGTAGAACAGGGACAGGGGAACCGGGGACTAATGAAAAACTGTTTTTT
TRBJ2-7 | TRBV27 | TRBD1 | - | CASRRTGTEQYF | TGTGCCAGCAGACGGACAGGGACCGAGCAGTACTTC
TRBJ1-2 | TRBV19 | TRBD1 | - | CATNRDRTNYGYTF | TGTGCCACCAACCGGGACAGAACTAACTATGGCTACACCTTC
TRBJ1-2 | TRBV4-3 | - | - | CASSQEWSDHPGGGYTF | TGCGCCAGCAGCCAAGAGTGGAGTGACCACCCGGGTGGTGGCTACACCTTC
TRBJ2-3 | TRBV18 | - | - | CASSPPLDSPFTDTQYF | TGTGCCAGCTCACCACCGCTGGACAGCCCGTTCACAGATACGCAGTATTTT
TRBJ2-3 | TRBV7-2 | - | - | CASSLGVRYTDTQYF | TGTGCCAGCAGCTTAGGTGTGCGGTACACAGATACGCAGTATTTT
TRBJ1-5 | TRBV4-1 | - | - | CASSQVLVGRGNQPQHF | TGCGCCAGCAGCCAAGTTTTAGTTGGGAGGGGGAATCAGCCCCAGCATTTT
TRBJ1-1 | TRBV19 | TRBD1 | once | CASSLTGGTEAFF | TGTGCCAGTAGTCTGACAGGGGGGACTGAAGCTTTCTTT
TRBJ2-7 | TRBV29-1 | - | - | CSVEGGGEGSYEQYF | TGCAGCGTTGAAGGGGGCGGGGAAGGGTCCTACGAGCAGTACTTC